These 7 T cell receptor beta chains came from one sample sequenced in a study of shared clonotypes between healthy human individuals. Naivety among CD8 cells was defined by CD45RO negativity and positive CCR7 selection, thereby excluding terminally differentiated effector memory CD45RA+ cells. The table came from immunoSEQ multiplex PCR; TCRdb's copy has only in-frame clones and leaves some out. The top ten hold 0.25% to 0.35% of the sample, which has under 600,000 clones, roughly 98% seen once. Sequencing was carried out using naive CD8+ T cells sorted from blood. The receptors were gathered from a man under 40 in good health.

The chain has TRBV11-3 and TRBJ1-1; a weak D match, TRBD1 (5 bases). CDR1 is SGHNT and CDR2 is YENEEA in the germline V gene. This CDR3 spans 16 amino acids. Trimming pared 5 bases from V and 0 bases from J, leaving 16 bases between. Here the CDR3 reads CASSPAAGEVNTEAFF. The CDR3 DNA is TGTGCCAGCAGCCCAGCGGCGGGGGAGGTGAACACTGAAGCTTTCTTT.

The V and J genes are TRBV7-9 and TRBJ2-7; D uncertain. Trimming pared 4 bases from V and 3 bases from J, leaving 10 bases between. The CDR3 has 13 residues. Germline V gene data show CDR1 as SEHNR and CDR2 as FQNEAQ (reference sequence). Here the CDR3 reads CASSSPSNYEQYF. The CDR3 DNA sequence: TGTGCCAGCAGCTCCCCCTCGAACTACGAGCAGTACTTC.

V gene TRBV29-1 combines with J gene TRBJ1-2, with D uncertain. CDR3 length: 11 residues. Deletions cut 2 bases from V and 6 bases from J, with 7 bases between. The germline V gene has CDR1 SQVTM and CDR2 ANQGSEA. The CDR3 region is CSVERTNGYTF. The DNA of the CDR3 is TGCAGCGTTGAAAGGACGAATGGCTACACCTTC.

This chain joins TRBV5-1 and TRBJ1-2; D gene uncertain. Between the trimmed V and J ends, which lost 4 bases and 5 bases, there was a span of 15 bases. Germline CDR1 SGHRS, CDR2 YFSETQ. The CDR3 consists of 14 residues. CDR3 loop: CASSEGQGWYGYTF. The CDR3 nucleotides are TGCGCCAGCAGCGAAGGGCAAGGGTGGTATGGCTACACCTTC.

The J gene is TRBJ1-5, the V gene TRBV6-5; tentatively, D is TRBD1 (5 bases). CDR3 length: 14 amino acids. CDR1 is MNHEY, CDR2 SVGAGI, per germline. Deletions cut 6 bases from V and 1 base from J, with 10 bases between. CDR3 protein: CASRPRDSNQPQHF. The CDR3 DNA reads TGTGCCAGCAGGCCCCGGGACAGCAATCAGCCCCAGCATTTT.

The V and J genes are TRBV20-1 and TRBJ2-5; TRBD2 might be the D (5 bases). CDR1 is DFQATT, CDR2 SNEGSKA, per germline (reference sequence). V was shortened by 6 bases and J by 7 bases, with 6 bases between the two germline ends. The CDR3 contains 9 residues. DNA of the CDR3: TGCAGTGCGGCGGGGACCCAGTACTTC. Amino acids: CSAAGTQYF.

This clone was detected once. The gene calls are TRBV4-1 and TRBJ2-7; the match to TRBD2 covers 8 bases. The V and J ends lost 0 bases and 5 bases, in that order; junction bases with no gene match: 9. The germline gives CDR1 MGHRA, CDR2 YSYEKL. The CDR3 contains 16 residues. CDR3: CASSQEWSGSPDEQYF. As DNA, the CDR3 is TGCGCCAGCAGCCAAGAATGGAGCGGGAGTCCCGACGAGCAGTACTTC.